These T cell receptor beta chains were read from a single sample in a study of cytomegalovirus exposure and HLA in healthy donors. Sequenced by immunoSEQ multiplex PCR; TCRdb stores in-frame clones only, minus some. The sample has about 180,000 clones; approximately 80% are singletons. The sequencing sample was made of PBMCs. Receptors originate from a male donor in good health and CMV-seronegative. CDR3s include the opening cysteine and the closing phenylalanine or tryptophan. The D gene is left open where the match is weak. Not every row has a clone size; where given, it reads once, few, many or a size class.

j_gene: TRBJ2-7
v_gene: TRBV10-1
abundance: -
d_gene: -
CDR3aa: CASKTSYEQYF
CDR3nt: TGCGCCAGCAAAACGAGCTACGAGCAGTACTTC

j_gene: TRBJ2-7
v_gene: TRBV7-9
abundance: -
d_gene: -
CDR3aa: CASSRRSEYEQYF
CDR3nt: TGTGCCAGCAGCCGGAGGTCGGAATACGAGCAGTACTTC

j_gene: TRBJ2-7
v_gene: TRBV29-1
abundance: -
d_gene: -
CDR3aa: CSVDRDREGEQYF
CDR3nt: TGCAGCGTCGACCGGGATCGGGAAGGGGAGCAGTACTTC

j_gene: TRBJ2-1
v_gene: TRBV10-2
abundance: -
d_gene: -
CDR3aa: CACSGPTRENEQFF
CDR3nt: TGCGCCTGCTCGGGTCCCACCCGCGAGAATGAGCAGTTCTTC

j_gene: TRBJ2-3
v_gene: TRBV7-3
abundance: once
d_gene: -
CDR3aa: CASSLITAGRDTQYF
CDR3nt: TGTGCCAGCAGCTTAATTACCGCGGGTAGGGATACGCAGTATTTT

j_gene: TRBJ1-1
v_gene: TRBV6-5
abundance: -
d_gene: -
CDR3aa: CASSYRGGLGAFF
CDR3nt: TGTGCCAGCAGTTACCGCGGGGGGTTAGGAGCTTTCTTT

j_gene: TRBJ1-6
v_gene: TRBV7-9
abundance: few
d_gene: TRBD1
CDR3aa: CASSHRDRSGDSPLHF
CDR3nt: TGTGCCAGCAGCCACCGGGACAGGAGTGGAGATTCACCCCTCCACTTT

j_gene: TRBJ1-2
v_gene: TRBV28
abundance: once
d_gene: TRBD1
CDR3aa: CASSQGGAGYGYTF
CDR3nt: TGTGCCAGCAGTCAAGGGGGCGCCGGCTATGGCTACACCTTC

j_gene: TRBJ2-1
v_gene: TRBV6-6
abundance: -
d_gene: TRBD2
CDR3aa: CASSYGTSGRAEQFF
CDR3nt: TGTGCCAGCAGTTACGGGACTAGCGGGAGGGCTGAGCAGTTCTTC

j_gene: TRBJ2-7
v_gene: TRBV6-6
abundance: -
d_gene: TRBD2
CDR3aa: CASSYGGGAYEQYF
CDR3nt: TGTGCCAGCAGTTACGGCGGGGGGGCCTACGAGCAGTACTTC

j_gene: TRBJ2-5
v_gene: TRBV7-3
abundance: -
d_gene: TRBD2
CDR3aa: CASSRSGGLQETQYF
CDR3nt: TGTGCCAGCAGCCGCAGCGGGGGCCTTCAAGAGACCCAGTACTTC

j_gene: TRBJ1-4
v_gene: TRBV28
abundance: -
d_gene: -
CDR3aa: CASSLGGTEKLFF
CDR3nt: TGTGCCAGCAGTTTGGGTGGGACAGAAAAACTGTTTTTT

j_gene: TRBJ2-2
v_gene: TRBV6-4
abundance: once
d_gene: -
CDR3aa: CASSDRGYTGELFF
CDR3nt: TGTGCCAGCAGTGACAGAGGGTACACCGGGGAGCTGTTTTTT

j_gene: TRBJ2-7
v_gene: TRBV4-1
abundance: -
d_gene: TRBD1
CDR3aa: CASSQRTGGDREQYF
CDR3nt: TGCGCCAGCAGCCAAAGGACAGGGGGCGACCGGGAGCAGTACTTC

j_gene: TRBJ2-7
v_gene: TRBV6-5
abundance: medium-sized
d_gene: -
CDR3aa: CASSYSAGTASYEQYF
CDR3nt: TGTGCCAGCAGTTACTCGGCGGGGACTGCTTCCTACGAGCAGTACTTC

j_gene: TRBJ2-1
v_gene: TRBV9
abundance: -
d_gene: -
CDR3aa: CASSVKQASYNEQFF
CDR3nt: TGTGCCAGCAGCGTGAAACAGGCTTCTTACAATGAGCAGTTCTTC

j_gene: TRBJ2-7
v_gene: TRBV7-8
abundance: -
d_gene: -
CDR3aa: CASSLGGGPTTYEQYF
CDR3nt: TGTGCCAGCAGCTTGGGGGGAGGACCCACGACCTACGAGCAGTACTTC

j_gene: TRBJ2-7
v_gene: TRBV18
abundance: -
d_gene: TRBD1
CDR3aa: CASSPMTGGEDFIHEQYF
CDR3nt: TGTGCCAGCTCACCAATGACAGGGGGAGAGGACTTTATCCACGAGCAGTACTTC

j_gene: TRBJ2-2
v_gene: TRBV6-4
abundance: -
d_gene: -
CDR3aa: CASRIFQETGELFF
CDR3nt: TGTGCCAGCAGAATCTTCCAAGAGACCGGGGAGCTGTTTTTT

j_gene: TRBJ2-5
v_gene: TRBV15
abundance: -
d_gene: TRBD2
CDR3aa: CATSTGGFVETQYF
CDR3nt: TGTGCCACCAGTACCGGGGGGTTCGTAGAGACCCAGTACTTC

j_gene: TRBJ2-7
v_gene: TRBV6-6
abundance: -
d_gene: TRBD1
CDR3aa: CASRYLTGDYEQYF
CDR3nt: TGTGCCAGCAGGTATCTGACAGGGGACTACGAGCAGTACTTC

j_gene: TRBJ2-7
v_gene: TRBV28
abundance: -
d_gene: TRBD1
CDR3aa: CASSLAPTGWRYEQYF
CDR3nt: TGTGCCAGCAGTTTAGCCCCGACAGGGTGGAGGTACGAGCAGTACTTC

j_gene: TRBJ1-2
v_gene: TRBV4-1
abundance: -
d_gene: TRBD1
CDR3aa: CASSQDGGTGGTNYGYTF
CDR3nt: TGCGCCAGCAGCCAAGATGGGGGAACAGGGGGAACTAACTATGGCTACACCTTC

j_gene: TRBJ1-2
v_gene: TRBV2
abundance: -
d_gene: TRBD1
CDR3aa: CASSEARTGNSYGYTF
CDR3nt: TGTGCCAGCAGTGAAGCTCGGACAGGGAATTCCTATGGCTACACCTTC

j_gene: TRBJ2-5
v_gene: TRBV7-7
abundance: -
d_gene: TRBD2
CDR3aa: CASSLGGAGIQETQYF
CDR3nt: TGTGCCAGCAGCTTAGGGGGAGCGGGGATCCAAGAGACCCAGTACTTC

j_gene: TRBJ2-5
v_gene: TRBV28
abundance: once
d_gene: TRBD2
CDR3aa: CASSTGGGVSQETQYF
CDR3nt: TGTGCCAGCAGTACGGGGGGTGGGGTTTCTCAAGAGACCCAGTACTTC